The clone carrying this T cell receptor (beta chain) was seen at least ten times. Its antigen is still unknown. This sample is part of a study of T cells after yellow fever vaccination. TCR cDNA, made by 5'RACE template switching, carried an added universal primer site and UMIs. TCRdb redid the calling of the 5' RACE reads with MiXCR, one entry per CDR3 protein. The data show about 320,000 distinct CDR3 sequences, around 11% seen once. Study results and limitations: Secondary responses were weaker yet peaked faster, day 5 versus 15. The CD4 and CD8 compartments had a small share of their clonotypes in common. Post-booster reappearance was seen for most primary-vaccination clones (around 96% CD4, 75% to 90% CD8).

V shed 1 base and J 4 bases; nucleotides not matched to a gene: 3. The CDR3 runs to 15 residues. The J gene is TRBJ2-3, the V gene TRBV12-3 or TRBV12-4, with 9 bases that match TRBD1. The sequence was collected from a man aged 18 to 29 who received the YFV17D yellow fever vaccine. Specimen: CD4+ T cells sorted from PBMCs, collected 45 days after the yellow fever booster vaccination. The CDR3 reads CASSLGDRVSDTQYF. DNA of the CDR3: TGTGCCAGCAGTTTAGGGGACAGGGTCTCAGATACGCAGTATTTT.